The 13 T cell receptor beta chains listed next were all sequenced from one sample in a study of OX40 agonist ivuxolimab in advanced cancers. Using immunoSEQ multiplex PCR, the repertoire was profiled, and TCRdb retains in-frame clones only, with some absent. The table records about 35,000 clones, roughly 84% of them present only once. Specimen: CD4+ or CD8+ T cells sorted from blood, collected in a trial of the OX40 agonist ivuxolimab. The source is an adult with an advanced solid tumor such as melanoma, head and neck, liver or kidney cancer.

This chain joins TRBV23-1 and TRBJ2-1; 10 bases fit TRBD1. TRBV23-1 is noted as an ORF with a role that remains uncertain. The CDR3 has 16 residues. V lost 6 bases to trimming and J lost 8 bases; unmatched junction nucleotides: 13. The CDR3 loop reads CASRGGTDRGHHEQFF. CDR3 bases: TGCGCCAGCAGGGGGGGGACAGACAGGGGGCATCATGAGCAGTTCTTC.

This clone was seen just once. The chain has TRBV15 and TRBJ2-3; the match to TRBD2 covers 10 bases. CDR1 is LNHNV, CDR2 YYDKDF, per germline (reference sequence). This CDR3 contains 17 residues. After removal of 4 bases from V and 6 bases from J, the junction contained 13 bases not matched to a gene. The CDR3 DNA reads TGTGCCACCAGCACGAGGGCTAGCGGGGGACTCGTGGATACGCAGTATTTT. As protein: CATSTRASGGLVDTQYF. Drawing the rest from reference TRBV15 and TRBJ2-3, the complete variable domain is DAMVIQNPRYQVTQFGKPVTLSCSQTLNHNVMYWYQQKSSQAPKLLFHYYDKDFNNEADTPDNFQSRRPNTSFCFLDIRSPGLGDTAMYLCATSTRASGGLVDTQYFGPGTRLTVL.

Only a few counts were recorded for this clone. The CDR3 DNA follows: TGTGCCACCAGCAGGACAGTTGACACTGAAGCTTTCTTT. Translated, it gives CATSRTVDTEAFF. The chain is built from TRBV15 and TRBJ1-1; D is possibly TRBD1 (5 bases). The CDR3 length is 13 residues. Germline CDR1 reads LNHNV; CDR2 reads YYDKDF (reference sequence). V lost 3 bases, J lost 3 bases, and 8 bases lay in between.

The chain links TRBV2 to TRBJ2-1, with TRBD1 matching 8 bases. Trimming removed 8 bases from V and 9 bases from J; junction bases left unmatched: 9. The CDR3 has 13 residues. CDR1 is SNHLY and CDR2 is FYNNEI in the germline V gene. CDR3 sequence: CASRQGRSGEQFF. In DNA, the CDR3 is TGTGCCAGCCGACAGGGGAGGTCCGGTGAGCAGTTCTTC.

A few counts support this clone. The rearrangement links TRBV6-6 to TRBJ2-3; the match to TRBD2 covers 7 bases. Germline-derived CDR1 and CDR2 are MNHNY and SVGAGI (reference sequence). Trimming took 4 bases from V and 2 from J; bases not matched to a gene: 9. This CDR3 comprises 16 residues. The DNA of the CDR3 is TGTGCCAGCAGTTTCCCCCCTAGCGGATCCACAGATACGCAGTATTTT. This gives the protein CASSFPPSGSTDTQYF.

The rearrangement links TRBV5-6 to TRBJ1-5, with 9 positions matching TRBD1. The CDR3 consists of 16 residues. Germline assignment: CDR1 SGHDT and CDR2 YYEEEE. The V and J ends lost 3 bases and 7 bases, in that order; junction bases with no gene match: 11. This chain's CDR3 is CASSYSDRGLRQPQHF. DNA for the CDR3: TGTGCCAGCAGCTATTCGGACAGGGGCCTGAGGCAGCCCCAGCATTTT.

This chain joins TRBV11-2 and TRBJ2-5, with D perhaps matching TRBD2 (5 bases). The CDR3 totals 15 residues. V lost 5 bases, J lost 7 bases, and 20 bases lay in between. Germline loops: CDR1 SGHAT, CDR2 FQNNGV. The CDR3 here is CASSPSPGSEGTQYF. The CDR3, as DNA: TGTGCCAGCAGCCCCTCCCCGGGGTCTGAAGGGACCCAGTACTTC.

This clone occurred once. The chain uses TRBV6-5 and TRBJ2-5; 7 bases fit TRBD1. The DNA matches TRBJ2-7 better at its end, which makes the J call doubtful. This CDR3 region has 16 residues. Germline V gene sequence: CDR1 MNHEY, CDR2 SVGAGI. The CDR3 reads CASSSPGSGTAYEQYF. DNA of the CDR3: TGTGCCAGCAGTTCCCCGGGCTCCGGGACAGCATACGAGCAGTACTTC.

The CDR3 nucleotides are TGTGCCATCAGTGAAGCACTAGCGGGATCCTACGAGCAGTACTTC. This sequence encodes CAISEALAGSYEQYF. The V call is TRBV10-3, the J call TRBJ2-7; 10 bases line up with TRBD2. After removal of 3 bases from V and 1 base from J, the junction contained 3 bases not matched to a gene. This CDR3 is 15 amino acids long. The germline V gene encodes CDR1 ENHRY and CDR2 SYGVKD.

In the case of this clone: At the DNA level, this CDR3 is encoded by other sequences in the same sample as well. In DNA form, the CDR3 reads TGTGCCAGCAGCGCGGACAGTTCCTACGAGCAGTACTTC. This encodes CASSADSSYEQYF. The chain recombines TRBV9 with TRBJ2-7; a weak D match, TRBD1 (6 bases). V gave up 3 bases and J gave up 1 base, with 8 bases separating them. The germline V gene has CDR1 SGDLS and CDR2 YYNGEE. This CDR3 region has 13 residues.

This clone was seen a single time. Written as DNA, the CDR3 is TGTGCCAGCTCAAAGACCAGAAATGCAATGGACAATGAGCAGTTCTTC. This encodes CASSKTRNAMDNEQFF. This chain connects TRBV18 to TRBJ2-1, with D unresolved. The CDR3 is 16 residues long. Germline V gives CDR1 KGHSH, CDR2 LQKENI. The V end was cut by 5 bases, the J end by 5 bases, with 19 bases between. The whole variable domain, filled in from reference TRBV18 and TRBJ2-1, reads NAGVMQNPRHLVRRRGQEARLRCSPMKGHSHVYWYRQLPEEGLKFMVYLQKENIIDESGMPKERFSAEFPKEGPSILRIQQVVRGDSAAYFCASSKTRNAMDNEQFFGPGTRLTVL.

V gene TRBV2 combines with J gene TRBJ2-1; 9 bases align to TRBD1. Germline V CDR1 and CDR2: SNHLY, FYNNEI. The CDR3 spans 17 residues. With V trimmed by 11 bases and J by 9 bases, 23 bases remained unmatched. This chain's CDR3 is CAGKGQGDQGGRSEQFF. The DNA of the CDR3 is TGTGCCGGGAAGGGACAGGGAGATCAAGGGGGGAGAAGTGAGCAGTTCTTC.

The chain has TRBV11-2 and TRBJ2-5; 15 bases agree with TRBD2. The CDR3 has 17 residues. Germline-derived CDR1 and CDR2 are SGHAT and FQNNGV. The V and J ends lost 0 bases and 5 bases, in that order; junction bases with no gene match: 4. This chain's CDR3 is CASSLDHGLAGGETQYF. The CDR3 nucleotides are TGTGCCAGCAGCTTAGATCACGGACTAGCGGGAGGGGAGACCCAGTACTTC.